This record covers a single T cell receptor (beta chain). Its antigen is currently unknown. This sample was taken from a study of cytomegalovirus exposure and HLA in healthy donors. General study points: The study found most TCR sequences rare, yet found some public TCRs in many donors.

CDR3 size: 15 residues. V lost 0 bases and J 0 bases, leaving 8 bases between the germline ends. In germline, CDR1 is WNHNN, CDR2 SYGVQD (reference sequence). PCR amplification relied on 60 Vbeta primers (plus 13 Jbeta primers). Some clones are missing from TCRdb's copy, which holds only in-frame ones; the method was immunoSEQ multiplex PCR. The sample shows more than 60,000 clones, roughly 84% of them seen only once. This chain links TRBV10-1 with TRBJ2-5; D gene ambiguous. The sequencing input was PBMCs. This clonotype was obtained from a man between 70 and 80 years old in good health and CMV-seropositive. CDR3 coding DNA: TGCGCCAGCAGTGAGTCGGGCTACAACCAAGAGACCCAGTACTTC. It encodes CASSESGYNQETQYF.